The 7 T cell receptor beta chains presented below share a single source sample, sequenced in a study of shared clonotypes between healthy human individuals. Method: immunoSEQ multiplex PCR; TCRdb's copy keeps in-frame clones and lacks some. This sample has 1.5 million to 2.5 million clones, with about 95% found just once. Positively selected for CCR7, the CD45RO-negative cells used as naive CD8 cells excluded terminally differentiated effector memory CD45RA+ cells. The sequencing sample was made of naive CD8+ T cells sorted from blood. Source of these receptors: a man aged 18 to 35 in good health.

The table lists this clone with a count of one. The genes are TRBV29-1 and TRBJ2-2, with 7 bases that match TRBD1. Germline V gene lookup returns CDR1 SQVTM and CDR2 ANQGSEA. The CDR3 covers 16 residues. The V segment lost 2 bases and the J segment 0 bases; nucleotides outside the gene matches: 6. This CDR3 reads CSVESWGQSNTGELFF. CDR3 sequence (DNA): TGCAGCGTTGAATCGTGGGGACAGTCGAACACCGGGGAGCTGTTTTTT.

This chain links TRBV7-9 with TRBJ2-1; the match to TRBD2 covers 9 bases. Unmatched junction bases numbered 14, after V lost 4 bases and J lost 7 bases. CDR3 size: 17 residues. Germline V CDR1 and CDR2: SEHNR, FQNEAQ (reference sequence). CDR3 sequence: CASSSDLRLAGTNEQFF. CDR3 DNA sequence: TGTGCCAGCAGCTCCGACCTCCGGCTAGCGGGGACTAATGAGCAGTTCTTC.

On this clone itself: A much larger clone differs by one base, so this may be a read error. The rearrangement links TRBV11-2 to TRBJ2-2; no clear D gene. This CDR3 is built from 11 residues. Per the germline V gene, CDR1 is SGHAT and CDR2 is FQNNGV. With 7 bases removed from V and 3 bases from J, the gap between germline ends came to 3 bases. CDR3: CASTYTGELFF. The CDR3 DNA reads as TGTGCCAGCACTTACACCGGGGAGCTGTTTTTT.

CDR3 amino acids: CAISEGSTWGEQFF. DNA of the CDR3: TGTGCCATCAGTGAGGGCTCTACCTGGGGGGAGCAGTTCTTC. This chain joins TRBV10-3 and TRBJ2-1; either TRBD1 or TRBD2 may fit D (5 bases each). Trimming took off 2 bases at V and 10 bases at J, with 15 bases between the two ends. Germline CDR1 and CDR2: ENHRY and SYGVKD. CDR3 length: 14 amino acids.

This rearrangement joins TRBV9 to TRBJ1-1, with a weak D call TRBD1 (5 bases). V was cut by 0 bases and J by 5 bases, with 17 bases left in between. The germline CDR1 and CDR2 sequences are SGDLS and YYNGEE. This CDR3 is built from 16 residues. CDR3 in amino acids: CASSVEAGGTWTEAFF. CDR3 bases: TGTGCCAGCAGCGTAGAGGCGGGGGGGACCTGGACTGAAGCTTTCTTT.

Turning to this clone: Other DNA sequences in this sample translate to the same CDR3. This rearrangement joins TRBV6-1 to TRBJ1-2; TRBD1 aligns across 9 bases. Germline CDR1 and CDR2: MNHNS and SASEGT. This CDR3 spans 13 amino acids. The J segment lost 3 bases and the V segment lost 6 bases, leaving 2 bases of the junction unmatched. CDR3 DNA: TGTGCCAGCAGGGGACAGGGAGACTATGGCTACACCTTC. Protein sequence: CASRGQGDYGYTF.

As DNA, the CDR3 is TGTGCCAGCAGCTCAGACGAAAAAGAAAACATTCAGTACTTC. It encodes CASSSDEKENIQYF. V is TRBV11-3 and J is TRBJ2-4; the D is unclear. Per germline, CDR1 SGHNT and CDR2 YENEEA. The V end was cut by 4 bases, the J end by 5 bases, with 12 bases between. The CDR3 is made up of 14 amino acids.